This T cell receptor (beta chain) was identified in a study of T cell responses to AZD1222 COVID-19 vaccine (dated by TCRdb to 2020 to 2023). For context, the study as a whole: AZD1222 recipients given second doses at about 4 weeks or at about 12 weeks were pooled, since spike-specific TCR depth and breadth were not found to differ between the two schedules. Trial participants were enrolled into age subgroups of 18-55, 56-69 and 70-plus years, which contained 148, 28 and 57 TCR-sequenced participants, respectively. TCR sequencing was performed for fewer than 250 trial participants, of whom 200 to 210 were given two doses of AZD1222 and some 26 were given two doses of MenACWY control vaccine.

On this clone itself: Its antigen is currently not known. The input lacks base qualities; no much larger clone sits a single base away.

The CDR3 regions of human TCRbeta chains were subjected to immunosequencing. As for how the authors treated the data: Repertoire TCRs were matched against a reference library of SARS-CoV-2-specific TCRs generated with the MIRA antigen-specificity platform. Breadth was defined as the fraction of unique TCRs that were SARS-CoV-2-associated, and depth was defined as the fraction of total T cells that were SARS-CoV-2-associated. Using the MIRA data, each spike-specific TCR was mapped to the spike region that the TCR reacts to and placed in a CD4 or CD8 class. Log10-transformed breadth and depth values were compared by one-way ANOVA with Sidak's multiple comparisons tests. Sourced from immuneACCESS, this table was stored by TCRdb with only in-frame sequences that have V and J called. A share of the clones is absent; for the studies checked, an unresolved V gene accounts for under half, and the remainder has no known explanation. V, J and clone size are those of that table, while D and trimming were read from the DNA. The sample contains roughly 100,000 clones, 85% to 95% of them found a single time. Of the sample, more than 4% is held by the ten largest clones.

The CDR3 numbers 17 residues from cysteine through phenylalanine. Here the CDR3 DNA is all that survives: 51 bases in frame from base 1. V is reduced by 4 bases and J by 7 bases, leaving a spacing of 23 bases between them. The germline V gene yields KGHDR for CDR1 and SFDVKD for CDR2. Explained via the paper, the time point label denotes: baseline before first vaccination. Vaccinee samples came from UK trials COV001 and COV002, including a single-blind randomized controlled phase 2/3 trial of AZD1222 (ChAdOx1 nCoV-19) in healthy adults. For TCRbeta chain sequencing, PBMC samples were collected from trial participants at day 0 and at day 28 after the second dose. General study outcomes and caveats: In the small 56-69-year group, the increase in depth fell short of significance, most likely because of low power. After two AZD1222 doses, spike-specific TCR breadth and depth were significantly higher than at day 0 and than in MenACWY recipients. Because no day 14 peak-response samples were available, repertoires were characterized only after the peak T cell response. Reportedly, almost half of the unique spike-specific TCRs recognized epitopes lying outside the regions that are mutated in the B.1.351 and B.1.1.7 variants. CD4 TCRs associated with the vaccine covered the entire spike protein, and the dominant responses were in regions 160-218 and 743-854. Participants were mostly white British, with more females than males. The authors suggested clonal diversity may have been underestimated. Conclusions about previously exposed vaccinees are limited because only six or seven AZD1222 recipients were SARS-CoV-2 seropositive at baseline.

This receptor was taken from an adult in good health. The chain is assembled from TRBV24-1 and TRBJ2-3; the D region possibly corresponds to TRBD2 (6 bases align). Source: peripheral blood, taken on day 0 of AZD1222 vaccination. CDR3 sequence: CATSDPSRDFLMNTQYF. The DNA sequence reads TGTGCCACCAGTGACCCAAGCCGGGACTTCCTTATGAATACGCAGTATTTT.